This passage covers 20 T cell receptor beta chains from one sample sequenced in a study of cytomegalovirus exposure and HLA in healthy donors. The PCR ran on 60 Vbeta and 13 Jbeta primers. Profiling relied on immunoSEQ multiplex PCR, and the TCRdb table lists in-frame clones only, not all of them. This sample has 150,000 or so clones, with 60% to 85% found just once. What was sequenced was PBMCs. All receptors come from a man aged 40-55 years in good health and CMV-seropositive.

CDR3 in amino acids: CAWSVGGDNSPLHF. CDR3 bases: TGTGCCTGGAGTGTAGGGGGCGATAATTCACCCCTCCACTTT. This chain links TRBV30 with TRBJ1-6; the match to TRBD1 covers 7 bases. In germline, CDR1 is GTSNPN, CDR2 SVGIG (reference sequence). V was pared by 0 bases and J by 5 bases, with 1 base of the junction left unmatched. CDR3 size: 14 residues.

This clone occurred a few times. V and J are TRBV29-1 and TRBJ2-2; 9 bases are a match to TRBD1. This CDR3 comprises 16 residues. The germline CDR1 and CDR2 sequences are SQVTM and ANQGSEA. Trimming removed 7 bases from V and 1 base from J; junction bases left unmatched: 10. The CDR3 DNA follows: TGCAGCGCAATAAACCCGACAGGGGGGAACACCGGGGAGCTGTTTTTT. Encoded protein: CSAINPTGGNTGELFF.

This sequence joins TRBV6-1 and TRBJ2-1, with TRBD2 matching 13 bases. The CDR3 sequence is 15 residues long. In germline, CDR1 is MNHNS, CDR2 SASEGT. V lost 6 bases and J lost 8; bases outside the gene matches: 7. In DNA, the CDR3 is TGTGCCAGCAGCCCCGGGACTAGCGGGGCGTATGAGCAGTTCTTC. Its protein is CASSPGTSGAYEQFF.

This chain connects TRBV5-1 to TRBJ1-3; the D gene is possibly TRBD1 (5 bases). V was trimmed by 4 bases and J by 4 bases, leaving 15 bases between them. The CDR3 covers 15 residues. Germline loops: CDR1 SGHRS, CDR2 YFSETQ. The CDR3 protein is CASSPHGTVGNTIYF. The CDR3 DNA is TGCGCCAGCAGCCCACACGGGACTGTAGGAAACACCATATATTTT.

The chain uses TRBV5-1 and TRBJ1-3, with D possibly matching TRBD1 (6 bases). V lost 0 bases to trimming and J lost 3 bases, with 7 bases between them. This CDR3 spans 14 amino acids. Per the germline V gene, CDR1 is SGHRS and CDR2 is YFSETQ. This CDR3 is CASSLAGDGNTIYF. CDR3 nucleotides: TGCGCCAGCAGCTTGGCAGGGGATGGAAACACCATATATTTT.

The CDR3 DNA follows: TGTGCCACCAGAAGAAGAACAGAGAACACTGAAGCTTTCTTT. This gives the protein CATRRRTENTEAFF. The chain combines TRBV15 with TRBJ1-1; unclear D gene. V shed 6 bases and J shed 1 base, with 12 bases lying between them. This CDR3 region has 14 residues. Germline CDR1 and CDR2: LNHNV and YYDKDF (reference sequence).

The chain is built from TRBV30 and TRBJ2-1, with TRBD2 matching 9 bases. The CDR3 has 14 residues. The J segment lost 6 bases and the V segment lost 7 bases, leaving 10 bases of the junction unmatched. CDR1 and CDR2 (germline): GTSNPN, SVGIG (reference sequence). CDR3 nucleotide sequence: TGTGCCTCGAGGCGACCAGCGGGGGGCAATGAGCAGTTCTTC. Protein product: CASRRPAGGNEQFF.

The chain couples TRBV14 to TRBJ2-1; 7 positions match TRBD2. Germline V gives CDR1 SGHDN, CDR2 FVKESK. The CDR3 contains 15 residues. With 1 base clipped from V and 5 bases from J, the junction kept 5 bases outside the gene matches. In nucleotides, the CDR3 is TGTGCCAGCAGCCAAGTTGGACTAGAAGACAATGAGCAGTTCTTC. This encodes CASSQVGLEDNEQFF.

V usage is TRBV6-5 and J usage is TRBJ2-7; tentatively, D is TRBD1 (6 bases). The CDR3 covers 13 residues. Germline V lookup: CDR1 MNHEY, CDR2 SVGAGI. Trimming cost V 6 bases and J 3 bases, with 12 bases left between them. The CDR3 sequence is CASRLTGNYEQYF. CDR3 nucleotide sequence: TGTGCCAGCAGATTGACAGGAAACTACGAGCAGTACTTC.

The J gene is TRBJ2-3, the V gene TRBV25-1, with D tentatively TRBD2 (6 bases). Trimming left V 5 bases short and J 6 bases short, with 9 bases between. Germline-derived CDR1 and CDR2 are MGHDK and SYGVNS. The CDR3 consists of 12 residues. This CDR3 is CASSLAPDTQYF. CDR3 bases: TGTGCCAGCAGTCTAGCGCCGGATACGCAGTATTTT.

The chain carries TRBV11-2 and TRBJ1-1; the match to TRBD1 covers 8 bases. The V segment lost 8 bases and the J segment 2 bases; nucleotides outside the gene matches: 7. The CDR3 totals 14 residues. Per the germline V gene, CDR1 is SGHAT and CDR2 is FQNNGV. The CDR3 DNA is TGTGCCAGCGCCCTGGACAGGGTAAACACTGAAGCTTTCTTT. Translation: CASALDRVNTEAFF.

The gene calls are TRBV4-2 and TRBJ2-4; TRBD2 is a possible D gene (6 bases). V lost 3 bases and J 10 bases, leaving 7 bases between the germline ends. This CDR3 contains 11 residues. Germline CDR1 reads LGHNA; CDR2 reads YNFKEQ. CDR3 residues: CASSQGGIQYF. In DNA, the CDR3 is TGTGCCAGCAGCCAGGGGGGTATTCAGTACTTC.

The chain combines TRBV7-9 with TRBJ1-1, with D hard to call. Germline lookup yields CDR1 SEHNR and CDR2 FQNEAQ (reference sequence). Trimming removed 5 bases from V and 4 bases from J, with 17 bases in between. This CDR3 has 15 residues. The CDR3 loop reads CASSLAGGEGTEAFF. The CDR3 DNA is TGTGCCAGCAGCCTCGCAGGTGGGGAGGGCACTGAAGCTTTCTTT.

The chain joins TRBV5-1 to TRBJ2-1; possible D gene TRBD1, 7 bases. The CDR3 has 15 residues. The ends were cut back, 4 bases at V and 9 bases at J, with 20 bases in the middle. The germline V gene has CDR1 SGHRS and CDR2 YFSETQ. For the CDR3, the DNA is TGCGCCAGCAGCCCTCGTGCGGGGCAGGGGGGTGAGCAGTTCTTC. Protein: CASSPRAGQGGEQFF. The variable domain in full, completed from reference TRBV5-1 and TRBJ2-1, reads KAGVTQTPRYLIKTRGQQVTLSCSPISGHRSVSWYQQTPGQGLQFLFEYFSETQRNKGNFPGRFSGRQFSNSRSEMNVSTLELGDSALYLCASSPRAGQGGEQFFGPGTRLTVL.

V and J are TRBV6-1 and TRBJ2-3; a possible D gene is TRBD2 (6 bases). The V and J ends lost 4 bases and 6 bases respectively, with 11 bases between them. Germline V gene data show CDR1 as MNHNS and CDR2 as SASEGT. This CDR3 has 13 amino acids. The CDR3 coding sequence is TGTGCCAGCAGTGGGGGGGAGTGGGATACGCAGTATTTT. Its protein is CASSGGEWDTQYF.

V gene TRBV7-9 combines with J gene TRBJ2-2; the D gene is possibly TRBD1 (5 bases). The germline CDR1 and CDR2 sequences are SEHNR and FQNEAQ (reference sequence). Trimming took off 4 bases at V and 5 bases at J, with 11 bases between the two ends. The CDR3 consists of 14 residues. DNA for the CDR3: TGTGCCAGCAGCTCAACGACAGAAACCGGGGAGCTGTTTTTT. Encoded protein: CASSSTTETGELFF.

The chain employs TRBV6-1 and TRBJ2-3; D not certain. Trimming shortened V by 8 bases and J by 3 bases, and 9 bases separated the two germline ends. This CDR3 is built from 12 residues. Germline CDR1 reads MNHNS; CDR2 reads SASEGT. CDR3 in amino acids: CASGPRTDTQYF. The CDR3 nucleotides are TGTGCCAGCGGGCCCCGAACAGATACGCAGTATTTT.

This clone has a single count. J is TRBJ1-1 and V is TRBV9, with TRBD1 matching over 7 bases. The CDR3 length is 15 residues. Germline CDR1 and CDR2: SGDLS and YYNGEE. Trimming removed 2 bases from V and 4 bases from J; junction bases left unmatched: 8. CDR3 sequence: CASSVDPNRGTEAFF. In nucleotides, the CDR3 is TGTGCCAGCAGCGTCGACCCGAACAGGGGCACTGAAGCTTTCTTT.

V usage is TRBV28 and J usage is TRBJ2-1; TRBD2 agrees at 9 bases. Germline V gene lookup returns CDR1 MDHEN and CDR2 SYDVKM. J was trimmed by 6 bases and V by 9 bases; bases with no gene match: 9. The CDR3 covers 14 residues. For the CDR3, the DNA is TGTGCCAGTGTGGGGGGACTAGCCGTCAATGAGCAGTTCTTC. It is translated as CASVGGLAVNEQFF.

DNA of the CDR3: TGTGCCAGCAGCTTAGGGGGGACAGGGATCAAAGAGACCCAGTACTTC. The encoded protein is CASSLGGTGIKETQYF. V is TRBV7-9 and J is TRBJ2-5, with 9 bases fitting TRBD1. Germline lookup yields CDR1 SEHNR and CDR2 FQNEAQ (reference sequence). V shed 1 base, J shed 3 bases, and the junction held 6 bases outside the gene matches. This CDR3 comprises 16 residues.